This note documents a single T cell receptor beta chain sequence. Its cognate antigen is unknown. Sequenced by immunoSEQ multiplex PCR; TCRdb stores in-frame clones only, minus some. The sample has approximately 2,000,000 clones; 85% to 95% are singletons. The sample belongs to a study of shared clonotypes between healthy human individuals. For the study at large: Three plates were used per donor for CD4 naive, three for CD4 memory, two for CD8 naive and one for CD8 memory.

General study points: Sequencing of the sorted subsets was shown by rarefaction to be incomplete despite large depth.

The CDR3 loop spans 17 amino acids. V shed 7 bases, J shed 4 bases, and the junction held 12 bases outside the gene matches. Per germline, CDR1 LNHDA and CDR2 SQIVND (reference sequence). The chain employs TRBV19 and TRBJ1-4; TRBD1 aligns across 10 bases. Sequenced sample: naive CD4+ T cells from PBMCs. The sample's subset: CD45RA+ positively selected. The sequence was obtained from a man between 18 and 29 years old in good health. Some clones in this sample may be carry-over from other donors' samples. CDR3 bases: TGTGCCAGTACCCCGGACAGGGGGAACGGACTTAATGAAAAACTGTTTTTT. Its protein is CASTPDRGNGLNEKLFF.